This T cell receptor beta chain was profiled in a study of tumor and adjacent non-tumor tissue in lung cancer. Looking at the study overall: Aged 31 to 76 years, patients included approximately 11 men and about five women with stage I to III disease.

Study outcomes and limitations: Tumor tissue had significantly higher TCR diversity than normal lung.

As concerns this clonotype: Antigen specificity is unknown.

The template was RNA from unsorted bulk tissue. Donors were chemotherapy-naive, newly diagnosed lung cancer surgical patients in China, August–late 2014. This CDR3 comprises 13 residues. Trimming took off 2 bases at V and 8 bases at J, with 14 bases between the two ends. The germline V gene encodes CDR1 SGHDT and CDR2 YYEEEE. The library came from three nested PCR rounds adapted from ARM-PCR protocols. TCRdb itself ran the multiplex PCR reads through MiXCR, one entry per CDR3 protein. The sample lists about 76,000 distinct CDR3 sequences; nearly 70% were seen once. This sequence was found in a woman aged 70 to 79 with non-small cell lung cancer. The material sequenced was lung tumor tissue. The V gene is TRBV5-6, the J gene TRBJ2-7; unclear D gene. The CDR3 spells CASSLEQIHKQYF. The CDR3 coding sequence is TGTGCCAGCAGCTTAGAACAAATACACAAGCAGTACTTC. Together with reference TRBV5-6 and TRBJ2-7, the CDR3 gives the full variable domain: DAGVTQSPTHLIKTRGQQVTLRCSPKSGHDTVSWYQQALGQGPQFIFQYYEEEERQRGNFPDRFSGHQFPNYSSELNVNALLLGDSALYLCASSLEQIHKQYFGPGTRLTVT.